This note documents a single TCR beta chain sequence. This sample is drawn from a study of blood T cell repertoires in COVID-19. The CDR3 runs 17 residues. Germline V gene sequence: CDR1 SEHNR, CDR2 FQNEAQ (reference sequence). The ends were cut back, 3 bases at V and 2 bases at J, with 18 bases in the middle. Measured with immunoSEQ multiplex PCR; TCRdb has only the in-frame clones, and not every one. This sample has 140,000 to 150,000 clones, with under 85% found just once. This clonotype was obtained from a man aged 45 to 65 with active or convalescent COVID-19. This sequence joins TRBV7-9 and TRBJ2-3; perhaps TRBD2 as D (6 bases). Material: peripheral blood. The CDR3 is CASSLTGTPEPTDTQYF. CDR3 bases: TGTGCCAGCAGCTTGACCGGGACTCCAGAGCCCACAGATACGCAGTATTTT.